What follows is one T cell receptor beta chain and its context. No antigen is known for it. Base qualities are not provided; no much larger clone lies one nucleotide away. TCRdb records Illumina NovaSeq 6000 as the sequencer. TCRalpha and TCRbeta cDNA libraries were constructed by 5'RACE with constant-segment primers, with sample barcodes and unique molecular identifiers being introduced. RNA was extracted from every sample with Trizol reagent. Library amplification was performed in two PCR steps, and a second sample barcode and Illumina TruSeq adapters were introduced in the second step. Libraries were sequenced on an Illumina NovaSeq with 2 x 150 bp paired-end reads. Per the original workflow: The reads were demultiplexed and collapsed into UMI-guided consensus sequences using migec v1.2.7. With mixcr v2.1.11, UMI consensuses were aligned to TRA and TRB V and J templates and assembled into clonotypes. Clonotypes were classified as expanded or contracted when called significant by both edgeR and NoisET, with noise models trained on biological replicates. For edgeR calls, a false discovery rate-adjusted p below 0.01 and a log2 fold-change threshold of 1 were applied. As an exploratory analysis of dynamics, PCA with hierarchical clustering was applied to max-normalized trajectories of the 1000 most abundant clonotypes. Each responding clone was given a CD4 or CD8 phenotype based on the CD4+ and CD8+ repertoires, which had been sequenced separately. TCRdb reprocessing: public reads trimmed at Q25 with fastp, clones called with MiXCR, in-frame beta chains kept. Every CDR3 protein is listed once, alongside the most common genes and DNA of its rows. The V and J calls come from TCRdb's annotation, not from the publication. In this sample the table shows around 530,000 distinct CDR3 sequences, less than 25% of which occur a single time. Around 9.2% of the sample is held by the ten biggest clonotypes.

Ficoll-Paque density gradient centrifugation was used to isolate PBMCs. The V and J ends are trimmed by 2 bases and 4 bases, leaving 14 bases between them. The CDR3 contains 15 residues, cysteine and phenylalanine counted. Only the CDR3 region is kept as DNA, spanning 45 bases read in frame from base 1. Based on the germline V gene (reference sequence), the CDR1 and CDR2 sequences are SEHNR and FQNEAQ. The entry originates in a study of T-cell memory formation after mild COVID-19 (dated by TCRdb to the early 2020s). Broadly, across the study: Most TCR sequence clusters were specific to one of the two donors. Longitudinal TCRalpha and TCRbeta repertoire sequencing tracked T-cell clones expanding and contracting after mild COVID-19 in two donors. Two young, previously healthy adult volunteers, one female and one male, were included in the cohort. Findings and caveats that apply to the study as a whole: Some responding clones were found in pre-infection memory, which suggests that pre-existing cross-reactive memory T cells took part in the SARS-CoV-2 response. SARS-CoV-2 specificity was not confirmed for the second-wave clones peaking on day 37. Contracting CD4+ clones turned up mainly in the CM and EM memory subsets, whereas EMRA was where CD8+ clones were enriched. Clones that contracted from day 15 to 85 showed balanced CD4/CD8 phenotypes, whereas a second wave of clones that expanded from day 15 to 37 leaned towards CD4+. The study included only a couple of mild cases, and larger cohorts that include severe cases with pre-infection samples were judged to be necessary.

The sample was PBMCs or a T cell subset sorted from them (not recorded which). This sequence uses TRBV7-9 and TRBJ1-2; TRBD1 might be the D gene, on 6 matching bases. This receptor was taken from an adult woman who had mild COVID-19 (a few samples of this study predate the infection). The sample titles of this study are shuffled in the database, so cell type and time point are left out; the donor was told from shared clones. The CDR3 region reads CASSLNSGGAYGYTF. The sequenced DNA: TGTGCCAGCAGCTTAAATTCGGGGGGCGCCTATGGCTACACCTTC.